The entry below gives a single T cell receptor beta chain sequence along with its context. No conserved phenylalanine or tryptophan is present at the end of the CDR3, so a read error is the likely explanation. The DNA is left out, because the CDR3 cannot be placed on it with certainty; the CDR3 is given as TCRdb lists it. This sample stems from a study of tumor-infiltrating lymphocytes in oesophageal squamous cell carcinoma. Each CDR3 protein is one row after TCRdb ran MiXCR on the PCR reads. The repertoire consists of around 9,300 distinct CDR3 sequences, with roughly two thirds occurring once and the leading ten covering around 33%. The CDR3 sequence runs 16 residues, both termini included. Germline V CDR1 and CDR2: SGHNT, YENEEA.

What was sequenced was esophageal tumor tissue. This chain uses TRBV11-3 with TRBJ2-7; the listed D gene, TRBD1, was not tested against the DNA. The source is a female donor with esophageal squamous cell carcinoma. The CDR3 protein is CASSTVTGISGYTFGS.